One sample yielded the 21 T cell receptor beta chains listed below, sequenced in a study of OX40 agonist ivuxolimab in advanced cancers. Here immunoSEQ multiplex PCR was the method, and the copy in TCRdb shows in-frame clones only, minus some. This sample has about 81,000 clones, with 93% found just once. The sample was CD4+ or CD8+ T cells sorted from blood, taken in a trial of the OX40 agonist ivuxolimab. The receptors derive from an adult with an advanced solid tumor such as melanoma, head and neck, liver or kidney cancer.

The chain uses TRBV4-3 and TRBJ2-1; 8 nucleotides line up with TRBD2. CDR3 size: 15 residues. Germline-derived CDR1 and CDR2 are LGHNA and YSLEER. The junction had 13 bases not matched to a gene; V was cut back by 7 bases and J by 8 bases. The CDR3 DNA follows: TGCGCCAGCACCACTACTTTCCTAGCGGGCGATGAGCAGTTCTTC. Protein sequence: CASTTTFLAGDEQFF.

The rearrangement links TRBV28 to TRBJ1-1; D is unresolved. The V end lost 3 bases, the J end lost 5 bases, and 4 bases lay between the germline ends. The CDR3 spans 11 residues. Per the germline V gene, CDR1 is MDHEN and CDR2 is SYDVKM. This CDR3 reads CASSLATEAFF. CDR3 DNA: TGTGCCAGCAGTTTGGCAACTGAAGCTTTCTTT.

The V gene is TRBV4-1, the J gene TRBJ1-1; TRBD1 is a possible D gene (5 bases). Trimming shortened V by 3 bases and J by 1 base, and 6 bases separated the two germline ends. The germline V gene has CDR1 MGHRA and CDR2 YSYEKL. The length of the CDR3 is 13 residues. The DNA for the CDR3 is TGCGCCAGCAGCCAGGGACCGAACACTGAAGCTTTCTTT. Protein sequence: CASSQGPNTEAFF.

V is TRBV27 and J is TRBJ2-7, with 9 bases that match TRBD1. The V and J ends lost 4 bases and 7 bases, in that order; junction bases with no gene match: 2. Germline CDR1 reads MNHEY; CDR2 reads SMNVEV (reference sequence). This CDR3 has 12 amino acids. The CDR3 sequence is CASSWTGEEQYF. Written as DNA, the CDR3 is TGTGCCAGCAGTTGGACAGGGGAAGAGCAGTACTTC.

The V and J genes are TRBV5-1 and TRBJ1-3, with 9 bases matching TRBD1. Germline CDR1 SGHRS, CDR2 YFSETQ. The CDR3 runs 16 residues. The trim removed 0 bases at V and 7 bases at J, leaving 8 bases unmatched. The DNA of the CDR3 is TGCGCCAGCAGCTTGGCCGAGGACAGGGGATGGAACACCATATATTTT. It is translated as CASSLAEDRGWNTIYF.

The chain couples TRBV19 to TRBJ2-1; D is possibly TRBD2 (5 bases). Germline CDR1 is LNHDA and CDR2 is SQIVND (reference sequence). Trimming took off 3 bases at V and 3 bases at J, with 6 bases between the two ends. The CDR3 sequence is 13 residues long. CDR3 in amino acids: CASSIEGYNEQFF. DNA of the CDR3: TGTGCCAGTAGTATCGAGGGCTACAATGAGCAGTTCTTC.

The chain couples TRBV9 to TRBJ1-2; no reliable D call. Germline CDR1 is SGDLS and CDR2 is YYNGEE. The CDR3 spans 18 residues. Trimming took 0 bases from V and 2 from J, leaving 20 bases between them. DNA of the CDR3: TGTGCCAGCAGCGTAGGGCGGTCTCGGGGAAGGTCGAACTATGGCTACACCTTC. This gives the protein CASSVGRSRGRSNYGYTF.

The chain carries TRBV4-1 and TRBJ2-3; D gene unclear. The CDR3 consists of 13 residues. From germline, CDR1 is MGHRA and CDR2 YSYEKL. The germline V and J ends were trimmed by 1 base and 6 bases, with 8 bases remaining between them. The CDR3 region has the DNA TGCGCCAGCAGCCAAGGTTCCGGTGATACGCAGTATTTT. It translates to CASSQGSGDTQYF.

The CDR3 spells CASSQGPSNTGELFF. CDR3 nucleotide sequence: TGTGCCAGCAGTCAAGGCCCCTCGAACACCGGGGAGCTGTTTTTT. The genes are TRBV2 and TRBJ2-2; D unclear. The CDR3 covers 15 residues. Looked up from germline, CDR1 is SNHLY and CDR2 is FYNNEI. V was pared by 5 bases and J by 0 bases, with 10 bases between.

The CDR3 DNA sequence: TGCGCCAGCAGTGCCCGGACTAGCGAGGACGAGCAGTACTTC. Its translation: CASSARTSEDEQYF. The rearrangement uses TRBV10-2 and TRBJ2-7; TRBD2 matches at 9 bases. The CDR3 length is 14 residues. CDR1 is WSHSY and CDR2 is SAAADI in the germline V gene. V dropped 4 bases and J dropped 5; count of bases not matched to a gene: 6.

The genes are TRBV7-6 and TRBJ1-1; 8 positions agree with TRBD1. The V segment lost 1 base and the J segment 1 base; nucleotides outside the gene matches: 5. CDR1 and CDR2 (germline): SGHVS, FNYEAQ. This CDR3 is 16 amino acids long. The CDR3 is CASSLEAGGWNTEAFF. CDR3 nucleotides: TGTGCCAGCAGCTTAGAGGCAGGGGGCTGGAACACTGAAGCTTTCTTT.

The chain carries TRBV9 and TRBJ2-7; 9 bases fit TRBD2. This CDR3 region has 15 residues. After removal of 3 bases from V and 3 bases from J, the junction contained 7 bases not matched to a gene. CDR1 and CDR2 (germline): SGDLS, YYNGEE. CDR3 DNA: TGTGCCAGCAGCGCCCAAGGACTAGCGTTCTACGAGCAGTACTTC. It is translated as CASSAQGLAFYEQYF.

The rearrangement uses TRBV4-3 and TRBJ1-2, with D maybe TRBD1 (5 bases). The CDR3 is 13 residues long. Germline assignment: CDR1 LGHNA and CDR2 YSLEER. Trimming removed 4 bases at V and 3 bases at J, with 9 bases between. CDR3 nucleotide sequence: TGCGCCAGCAGCCCGGGGGAGGACTATGGCTACACCTTC. Translating gives CASSPGEDYGYTF.

The chain couples TRBV5-1 to TRBJ2-7, with 9 bases that match TRBD1. CDR3 length: 14 amino acids. The junction had 8 bases not matched to a gene; V was cut back by 5 bases and J by 5 bases. The V gene's germline CDR1 is SGHRS and CDR2 YFSETQ. The CDR3 nucleotides read TGCGCCAGCAGGTCCGGGACAGGGAGGGACGAGCAGTACTTC. Translation: CASRSGTGRDEQYF.

V gene TRBV28 combines with J gene TRBJ1-5; D remains unclear. This CDR3 has 16 residues. The germline V gene has CDR1 MDHEN and CDR2 SYDVKM. V dropped 7 bases and J dropped 4 bases, with 20 bases sitting between them. CDR3 coding DNA: TGTGCCAGCACCTGGAGTCGCGGCACAATGAATCAGCCCCAGCATTTT. Residues: CASTWSRGTMNQPQHF.

The chain couples TRBV25-1 to TRBJ2-1; D perhaps matches TRBD1 (6 bases). The CDR3 spans 15 residues. Germline assignment: CDR1 MGHDK and CDR2 SYGVNS. Trimming shortened V by 8 bases and J by 3 bases, and 17 bases separated the two germline ends. The CDR3 loop reads CASSSGGHVYNEQFF. Written as DNA, the CDR3 is TGTGCCAGCTCTAGTGGGGGCCACGTCTACAATGAGCAGTTCTTC.

The chain is built from TRBV5-4 and TRBJ2-7, with TRBD1 matching 7 bases. The junction had 4 bases not matched to a gene; V was cut back by 4 bases and J by 6 bases. From germline, CDR1 is SGHNT and CDR2 YYREEE (reference sequence). The CDR3 totals 12 residues. The CDR3 DNA reads as TGTGCCAGCAGCCCGGGGACAGTCGAGCAGTACTTC. Translation gives CASSPGTVEQYF.

The V gene is TRBV4-1, the J gene TRBJ2-7, with TRBD1 matching over 9 bases. The V gene end was trimmed by 1 base and the J gene end by 3 bases; junction bases not matched to a gene: 4. Germline V CDR1 and CDR2: MGHRA, YSYEKL. The length of the CDR3 is 15 residues. The CDR3 DNA follows: TGCGCCAGCAGCCAAGCCCCGGGACAGGGCTACGAGCAGTACTTC. Its protein is CASSQAPGQGYEQYF.

The chain has TRBV9 and TRBJ2-7, with D uncertain. CDR1 is SGDLS and CDR2 is YYNGEE in the germline V gene. The CDR3 has 14 residues. Trimming took 4 bases from V and 5 from J, leaving 16 bases between them. The CDR3 nucleotides are TGTGCCAGCAGCAAGATGGGGTTTTACGACGAGCAGTACTTC. Protein product: CASSKMGFYDEQYF.

The chain links TRBV5-6 to TRBJ2-7, with D possibly being TRBD1 (6 bases). CDR1 is SGHDT and CDR2 is YYEEEE in the germline V gene. V was clipped by 1 base and J by 3 bases, with 17 bases between them. This CDR3 contains 16 residues. The chain's CDR3 is CASSLRTGTVNYEQYF. CDR3 nucleotide sequence: TGTGCCAGCAGCTTGCGTACAGGGACGGTGAACTACGAGCAGTACTTC.

The rearrangement links TRBV6-5 to TRBJ2-1; no clear D gene. Trimming cost V 5 bases and J 9 bases, with 11 bases left between them. The CDR3 is made up of 12 amino acids. Germline lookup yields CDR1 MNHEY and CDR2 SVGAGI. The CDR3 protein is CASSRTAGEQFF. The CDR3 DNA follows: TGTGCCAGCAGTCGGACCGCCGGTGAGCAGTTCTTC.